This TCR beta chain comes out of a study of lung T cells in sarcoidosis with Löfgren's syndrome. The study, taken as a whole, reports: The most expanded V genes in Löfgren's patients were reportedly TRAV12-1 and TRBV2.

TCRdb re-called the reads with MiXCR, one entry per CDR3 protein. The sample records about 19,000 distinct CDR3 sequences, roughly a fifth being singletons. Note on this clonotype: Antigen: not known.

V was trimmed by 8 bases and J by 2 bases, leaving 13 bases between them. Germline-derived CDR1 and CDR2 are SEHNR and FQNEAQ (reference sequence). This CDR3 spans 13 amino acids. This TCR was recovered from a human donor with sarcoidosis (Löfgren's syndrome or another form), or a control subject (not recorded which). The specimen was CD4+ T cells from bronchoalveolar lavage. V gene TRBV7-9 combines with J gene TRBJ2-7, with D perhaps TRBD2 (5 bases). CDR3 nucleotide sequence: TGTGCCAGCGGCGGTTCCGGGGCCTACGAGCAGTACTTC. Translating gives CASGGSGAYEQYF.